This note documents a single T cell receptor beta chain sequence. The antigen remains undetermined. Per germline, CDR1 MDHEN and CDR2 SYDVKM. The junction had 7 bases not matched to a gene; V was cut back by 6 bases and J by 2 bases. This CDR3 spans 14 amino acids. This sample is part of a study of shared clonotypes between healthy human individuals. Overall study findings and caveats: Sampling used blood alone; tissue repertoires probably differ. For sorted subsets, rarefaction showed incomplete sequencing despite large depth. The study found about 5% of naive CD4 clonotypes shared across a handful of donors.

Libraries were prepared by immunoSEQ multiplex PCR; TCRdb keeps only in-frame clonotypes and omits some of them. This sample carries 2 million to 2.5 million clones, roughly 90% of them seen once, and the ten largest clones take 0.3% to 0.4%. This chain connects TRBV28 to TRBJ2-7, with 7 bases lining up with TRBD2. The sample consisted of naive CD4+ T cells from PBMCs. The sample's subset: CD45RA+ positively selected. The source of this sequence is a man younger than 35 in good health. Some clones in this sample may be carry-over from other donors' samples. As DNA, the CDR3 is TGTGCCAGCAGGCCGGGACTACGGACCTACGAGCAGTACTTC. Protein: CASRPGLRTYEQYF.